The 2 T cell receptor beta chains given below trace back to one sample, sequenced in a study of blood T cell repertoires in COVID-19. Sequenced by immunoSEQ multiplex PCR; TCRdb stores in-frame clones only, minus some. This table holds 350,000 to 550,000 clones, about 85% found once. The sample was PBMCs or T cells enriched from blood (not recorded which). The receptors come from a woman aged 18-29 years with acute COVID-19.

This sequence joins TRBV3-1 (or the pseudogene TRBV3-2) and TRBJ1-1, with D possibly TRBD1 on 6 matching bases. V was shortened by 4 bases and J by 11 bases, with 17 bases between the two germline ends. Germline V gene lookup returns CDR1 LGHDT and CDR2 YNNKEL (reference sequence). This CDR3 is 13 amino acids long. The DNA for the CDR3 is TGTGCCAGCAGCCTCCTGAACAGGGCAGCGGCTTTCTTT. This translates into CASSLLNRAAAFF.

CDR3: CASRRGGGLSYNEQFF. The CDR3 DNA reads as TGTGCCAGCAGGCGGGGCGGGGGCCTCTCCTACAATGAGCAGTTCTTC. This rearrangement joins TRBV5-4 to TRBJ2-1; D may be TRBD2 (7 bases). This CDR3 has 16 residues. Germline lookup yields CDR1 SGHNT and CDR2 YYREEE (reference sequence). The V end was cut by 5 bases, the J end by 0 bases, with 15 bases between.